What follows is one T cell receptor (beta chain) and its context. This clone was recorded only once. Its recognized antigen is unknown. Within one base of it there is no much larger clone, and no base qualities were kept. This specimen belongs to a study of blood T cell repertoires in COVID-19 (dated by TCRdb to about 2020). At the level of the whole study: Samples covering the acute and convalescent phases of COVID-19 were provided by collaborators in the United States, Italy and Spain. The dataset comprised deeply sampled blood TCRbeta repertoires from subjects exposed to, actively infected with, or recovered from COVID-19. Samples were obtained from the ongoing ImmuneRACE study (first 160 participants) and from 1,200 or so subjects provided by 6 global collaborators. The repertoires were released in a freely available public database meant as a resource for research on the immune response to SARS-CoV-2. Where HLA class I and class II types were available, the types were taken from metadata supplied by the sample provider, not from assay-based typing. The material from the prospective study consisted of cDNA or gDNA derived from T cells, B-cell-depleted T cells, or PBMCs. Nearly every sample came with metadata listing a de-identified subject ID, COVID-19 status, age in years and sex. What the authors observed across the whole study: Clinical and demographic metadata were provided uncurated, with the amount varying by source and participant.

The collaborating institutions used their own protocols to collect whole blood in K2EDTA tubes. Collaborator samples were shipped for TCRbeta analysis as frozen whole blood, isolated PBMCs, or DNA extracted from either sample type. TCRbeta CDR3 regions were amplified from genomic DNA using the immunoSEQ Assay, a bias-controlled multiplex PCR. The source study handled its data this way. The number of nucleated cells in each sample was estimated by amplification of reference gene primers within the assay. To quantify the absolute abundance of each unique TCRbeta CDR3 rearrangement, sequence reads were collapsed and filtered. For each sample, productive Simpson clonality was calculated by taking the square root of Simpson's diversity index across productive rearrangements. This immuneACCESS table, as held by TCRdb, lists in-frame sequences with V and J called but not all clones. Of the missing ones, under half trace to an unresolved V gene in checked studies; the others have no known cause. V and J calls and clone size are as listed in that table; D and trimming were resolved from the DNA. The sample records about 74,000 clones, about 88% of which are singletons. The ten largest clones represent around 1.6% of the sample.

The sample consisted of peripheral blood. The sequence was collected from a man aged 50-60 years with acute or convalescent COVID-19.

The DNA sequence is given as TGTGCCAGCAGCGTAGGGGCCTCACTAAACACCATATATTTT. The encoded protein is CASSVGASLNTIYF. The chain joins TRBV7-2 to TRBJ1-3, and perhaps TRBD1 as D gene, on 5 matching bases. V loses 5 bases of germline sequence and J loses 6 bases, and the interval between the two ends is 14 bases. The germline V gene gives CDR1 as SGHTA and CDR2 as FQGNSA. The cysteine opens and the phenylalanine closes a CDR3 of 14 amino acids. The retained sequence is limited to the CDR3, 42 bases, with the frame set at the first base.